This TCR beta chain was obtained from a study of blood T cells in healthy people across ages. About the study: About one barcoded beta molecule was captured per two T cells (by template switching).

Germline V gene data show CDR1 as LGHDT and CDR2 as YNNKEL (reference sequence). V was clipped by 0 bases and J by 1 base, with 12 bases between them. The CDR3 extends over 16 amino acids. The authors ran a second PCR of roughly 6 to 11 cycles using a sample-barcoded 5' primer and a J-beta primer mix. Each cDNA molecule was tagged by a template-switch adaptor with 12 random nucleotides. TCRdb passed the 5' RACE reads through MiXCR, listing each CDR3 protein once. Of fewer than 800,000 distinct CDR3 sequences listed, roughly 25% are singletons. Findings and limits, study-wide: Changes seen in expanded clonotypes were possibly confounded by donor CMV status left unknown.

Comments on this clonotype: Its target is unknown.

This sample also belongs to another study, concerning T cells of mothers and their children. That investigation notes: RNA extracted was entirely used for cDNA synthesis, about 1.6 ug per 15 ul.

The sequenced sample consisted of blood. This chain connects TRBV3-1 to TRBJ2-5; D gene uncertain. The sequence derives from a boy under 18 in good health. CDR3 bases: TGTGCCAGCAGCCAAGAAACCCCCCCGGTCCAAGAGACCCAGTACTTC. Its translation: CASSQETPPVQETQYF.